This T cell receptor (beta chain) emerged from a study of cytomegalovirus exposure and HLA in healthy donors. Study-level background: Genetic ancestry analysis placed over 75% of the 410 or so donors that were genotyped in the Caucasian-associated cluster.

V dropped 4 bases and J dropped 4 bases, with 13 bases sitting between them. Germline CDR1 reads SGHRS; CDR2 reads YFSETQ. CDR3 size: 14 residues. With 60 Vbeta and 13 Jbeta primers, the PCR was carried out. Only in-frame clones appear in the TCRdb table, and some are missing; sequencing was by immunoSEQ multiplex PCR. The data show about 200,000 clones, and the top ten clones hold 1.1%. This clonotype originated in a girl aged 2 to 10 in good health and CMV-seropositive. Sequenced sample: PBMCs. V and J are TRBV5-1 and TRBJ2-3; tentative D call: TRBD2 (6 bases). Here the CDR3 reads CASSPASGADTQYF. Here the CDR3 DNA reads TGCGCCAGCAGCCCAGCCTCGGGGGCAGATACGCAGTATTTT.